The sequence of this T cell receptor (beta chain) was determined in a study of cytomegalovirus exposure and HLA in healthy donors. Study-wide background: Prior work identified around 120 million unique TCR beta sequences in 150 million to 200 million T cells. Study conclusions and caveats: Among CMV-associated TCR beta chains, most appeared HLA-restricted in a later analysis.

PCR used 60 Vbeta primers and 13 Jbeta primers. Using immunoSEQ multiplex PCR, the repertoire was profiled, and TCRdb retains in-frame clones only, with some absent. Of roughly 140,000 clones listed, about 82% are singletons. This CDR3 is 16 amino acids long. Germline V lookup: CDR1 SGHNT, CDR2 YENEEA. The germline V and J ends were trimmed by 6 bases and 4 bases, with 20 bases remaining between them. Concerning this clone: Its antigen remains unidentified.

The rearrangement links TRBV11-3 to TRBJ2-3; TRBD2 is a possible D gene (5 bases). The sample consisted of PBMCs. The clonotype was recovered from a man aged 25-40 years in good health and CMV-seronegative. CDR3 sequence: CASSPDGGPWADTQYF. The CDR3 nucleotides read TGTGCCAGCAGTCCCGACGGAGGTCCATGGGCAGATACGCAGTATTTT.